These T cell receptor beta chains were read from a single sample in a study of T cell repertoires in cytomegalovirus infection. These TCRs' antigens remain unknown. TCRdb reprocessed the reads with MiXCR, giving one entry per CDR3 protein. The profile shows about 310,000 distinct CDR3 sequences, roughly 25% of them singletons. Sequencing was performed on cultured PBMCs, taken from culture after CMV antigen stimulation. The receptors were sampled from a human donor in good health (CMV status not recorded). Some clones in this sample may be carry-over from other donors' samples. Both conserved end residues are part of each CDR3. Each record gives: J gene, clone size, D gene, V gene, CDR3 DNA, CDR3 protein. The D gene is left open where the match is weak. A row's size may be missing; if present it is once, few, many or a size class.

TRBJ2-1 | - | - | TRBV25-1 | TGTGCCAGCAGTGAAGCAGGGGGAGGACTTGACTACAATGAGCAGTTCTTC | CASSEAGGGLDYNEQFF
TRBJ2-7 | - | - | TRBV6-6 | TGTGCCAGCAGTTACTCGGGACCACGCTACGAGCAGTACTTC | CASSYSGPRYEQYF
TRBJ1-2 | - | - | TRBV19 | TGTGCCAGTACCCTCGACAGGTTACAGCGAAGCTACACCTTC | CASTLDRLQRSYTF
TRBJ2-7 | - | TRBD2 | TRBV19 | TGTGCCAGCAGAGCGGGAGACCCCTACGAGCAGTACTTC | CASRAGDPYEQYF
TRBJ1-2 | few | - | TRBV2 | TGTGCCAGCAGTGATAGGGTGACCTATGGCTACACCTTC | CASSDRVTYGYTF
TRBJ2-1 | few | TRBD2 | TRBV19 | TGTGCCAGTAGTATTCCGGGACTAGCGCACTCCTACAATGAGCAGTTCTTC | CASSIPGLAHSYNEQFF
TRBJ1-1 | few | TRBD1 | TRBV4-3 | TGCGCCAGCAGCCAAGGGGACAGATACACTGAAGCTTTCTTT | CASSQGDRYTEAFF
TRBJ2-5 | many | - | TRBV7-8 | TGTGCCAGCAGCTTAGGTTCAGGGCTCGAGACCCAGTACTTC | CASSLGSGLETQYF
TRBJ2-1 | few | - | TRBV20-1 | TGCAGTGCCGGCTGGCTGGACAATGAGCAGTTCTTC | CSAGWLDNEQFF
TRBJ1-5 | once | - | TRBV6-2/TRBV6-3 | TGTGCCAGCAGTTACTCTAGGCTAAGCGGGCAGCCCCAGCATTTT | CASSYSRLSGQPQHF
TRBJ1-1 | few | - | TRBV6-2/TRBV6-3 | TGTGCCAGCGGTTCTTGGACCCCCCTTGAAGCTTTCTTT | CASGSWTPLEAFF
TRBJ1-3 | - | - | TRBV6-2/TRBV6-3 | TGTGCCAGCGAAAGAGACAGAAGCTCTGGAAACACCATATATTTT | CASERDRSSGNTIYF
TRBJ1-6 | - | - | TRBV5-6 | TGTGCCAGCAGCTTGTTTACAGGGCCCCTCCACTTT | CASSLFTGPLHF
TRBJ2-3 | once | - | TRBV29-1 | TGCAGCGCCTCGGGTCAGTTCGGCACAGATACGCAGTATTTT | CSASGQFGTDTQYF
TRBJ1-5 | - | - | TRBV6-2/TRBV6-3 | TGTGCCAGCAGCCAAGAGAGCGAGTCCGATCAGCCCCAGCATTTT | CASSQESESDQPQHF
TRBJ2-5 | - | - | TRBV10-3 | TGTGCCATCAGTGAAATGGATTCGGGGACCCAGTACTTC | CAISEMDSGTQYF
TRBJ2-3 | many | - | TRBV7-2 | TGTGCCAGCAGCTTACTCGGGGGCGCAGATACGCAGTATTTT | CASSLLGGADTQYF
TRBJ1-2 | few | - | TRBV28 | TGTGCCAGCAGTTTACAGTCCCCGGAATATGGCTACACCTTC | CASSLQSPEYGYTF
TRBJ2-1 | few | TRBD1 | TRBV6-1 | TGTGCCAGCAGCGACTCCGGGACAGGGAACAATGAGCAGTTCTTC | CASSDSGTGNNEQFF
TRBJ2-7 | - | TRBD1 | TRBV12-3/TRBV12-4 | TGTGCCAGCAGACGCACAGGGGGCGCAGGCTACGAGCAGTACTTC | CASRRTGGAGYEQYF
TRBJ2-1 | - | - | TRBV7-9 | TGTGCCAGCAGCTTAGCCGGGAATCGCGGCACCAGAAATGAGCAGTTCTTC | CASSLAGNRGTRNEQFF
TRBJ1-2 | - | TRBD1 | TRBV24-1 | TGTGCCACCAGTGATCCGACAGGGGGACCGGACTATGGCTACACCTTC | CATSDPTGGPDYGYTF
TRBJ2-7 | few | TRBD1 | TRBV28 | TGTGCCAGCACCCCCCGACAGGGTAACTACGAGCAGTACTTC | CASTPRQGNYEQYF
TRBJ2-1 | few | - | TRBV25-1 | TGTGCCAGCAGTGAGCGCCTAGCCAATGAGCAGTTCTTC | CASSERLANEQFF
TRBJ1-2 | few | - | TRBV19 | TGTGCCAGTAGTAGGGCGGGCCCCCACTATGGCTACACCTTC | CASSRAGPHYGYTF
TRBJ1-5 | once | TRBD1 | TRBV6-2/TRBV6-3 | TGTGCCAGCAGGTCACAGGGGAGGCATCAGCCCCAGCATTTT | CASRSQGRHQPQHF
TRBJ1-2 | few | TRBD1 | TRBV11-2 | TGTGCCAGCAGCTGGGACAGGGGGCAGGACGGCTACACCTTC | CASSWDRGQDGYTF
TRBJ2-5 | many | - | TRBV7-8 | TGTGCCAGCAGCTTAGTGGGGCGACCTCAAGAGACCCAGTACTTC | CASSLVGRPQETQYF
TRBJ2-3 | once | TRBD1 | TRBV24-1 | TGTGCCACCAGTGACCGACAGGGGACCACAGATACGCAGTATTTT | CATSDRQGTTDTQYF
TRBJ2-3 | - | TRBD1 | TRBV29-1 | TGCAGCGTTGGGCAGGACAGGTTCTCGGAAGATACGCAGTATTTT | CSVGQDRFSEDTQYF
TRBJ2-2 | - | - | TRBV19 | TGTGCCAGTAGGTGGGGGCACGCTGGGAACACCGGGGAGCTGTTTTTT | CASRWGHAGNTGELFF
TRBJ1-2 | - | - | TRBV12-3/TRBV12-4 | TGTGCCAGCAGTATCAGGGTAGGCTATGGCTACACCTTC | CASSIRVGYGYTF
TRBJ1-2 | many | TRBD1 | TRBV18 | TGTGCCAGCTCACCACCGACAGGGGGCTCCGGTGGCTACACCTTC | CASSPPTGGSGGYTF
TRBJ1-3 | many | TRBD1 | TRBV18 | TGTGCCAGCTCGTCAGATACAGGGGAAACTGGAAACACCATATATTTT | CASSSDTGETGNTIYF
TRBJ2-1 | - | TRBD2 | TRBV4-1 | TGCGCCAGCAGCCAATCTAGCGGGAGACACAGTGAGCAGTTCTTC | CASSQSSGRHSEQFF
TRBJ2-1 | - | - | TRBV7-9 | TGTGCCAGCAGCCACTCCACCAATGAGCAGTTCTTC | CASSHSTNEQFF
TRBJ1-3 | few | - | TRBV4-2 | TGTGCCAGCAGCCAAGATGCGGGATCGAGTGGAAACACCATATATTTT | CASSQDAGSSGNTIYF
TRBJ2-1 | - | TRBD2 | TRBV7-2 | TGTGCCAGCAGGGGGGGACTAGCGGTTTTAAGCTCCTACAATGAGCAGTTCTTC | CASRGGLAVLSSYNEQFF
TRBJ2-3 | many | TRBD2 | TRBV28 | TGTGCCAGCAGTCTACAGGGAAATCGCGGGAGGCTTACGCAGTATTTT | CASSLQGNRGRLTQYF
TRBJ2-1 | many | TRBD2 | TRBV7-2 | TGTGCCAGCAGCTTATCCTCGCGGGGGGTGATGTTCAATGAGCAGTTCTTC | CASSLSSRGVMFNEQFF
TRBJ2-1 | many | TRBD2 | TRBV12-3/TRBV12-4 | TGTGCCAGCAGCCCAAACCCGGGACTAGCGGGAGACAATGAGCAGTTCTTC | CASSPNPGLAGDNEQFF
TRBJ2-3 | few | - | TRBV9 | TGTGCCAGCAGCGTAGAACCCCCCCCGACAGATACGCAGTATTTT | CASSVEPPPTDTQYF
TRBJ2-5 | many | TRBD2 | TRBV7-2 | TGTGCCAGCAGCTTAAGCGGGAGGAGCTCGGAGACCCAGTACTTC | CASSLSGRSSETQYF
TRBJ2-3 | few | TRBD1 | TRBV7-9 | TGTGCCAGCAGCTTCGACAGGGTTTCAGATACGCAGTATTTT | CASSFDRVSDTQYF
TRBJ2-7 | few | - | TRBV27 | TGTGCCAGCAGTTTATCTCCCAGACCAGTAGGCTACGAGCAGTACTTC | CASSLSPRPVGYEQYF
TRBJ2-5 | - | - | TRBV27 | TGTGCCAGCAGAATAAACACCTTCAAAGAGACCCAGTACTTC | CASRINTFKETQYF
TRBJ2-3 | few | TRBD2 | TRBV7-6 | TGTGCCAGCAGCTTTGGACTAGCGGGAACCGTAGCACGTTCAGATACGCAGTATTTT | CASSFGLAGTVARSDTQYF
TRBJ1-2 | - | - | TRBV7-9 | TGTGCCAGCAGCCAGGGCTCGGTCTATGGCTACACCTTC | CASSQGSVYGYTF
TRBJ2-5 | - | - | TRBV9 | TGTGCCAGCAGCCCCGCGACCCGCCGGGAGACCCAGTACTTC | CASSPATRRETQYF
TRBJ1-3 | few | TRBD1 | TRBV9 | TGTGCCAGCAGCGGGGACAGGATCAGCTCTGGAAACACCATATATTTT | CASSGDRISSGNTIYF
TRBJ2-3 | - | - | TRBV7-2 | TGTGCCAGCAGCCCTACGATCGCTCCTGCAGATACGCAGTATTTT | CASSPTIAPADTQYF
TRBJ2-5 | - | - | TRBV11-2 | TGTGCCAGCAGTCGTTCGGGGCCGGAGACCCAGTACTTC | CASSRSGPETQYF
TRBJ1-1 | few | - | TRBV20-1 | TGCAGTGCAGGGAGCACCTCCACTGAAGCTTTCTTT | CSAGSTSTEAFF
TRBJ2-5 | - | - | TRBV19 | TGTGCCAGTAGGCGGGGCAGTTCGCAAGAGACCCAGTACTTC | CASRRGSSQETQYF
TRBJ2-7 | many | TRBD2 | TRBV7-6 | TGTGCCAGCAGCCACGGACTAGCGGCCCTAGTCTACGAGCAGTACTTC | CASSHGLAALVYEQYF